This T cell receptor (beta chain) was captured in a study of cytomegalovirus exposure and HLA in healthy donors. Regarding the study as a whole: Sequencing probably produced one cluster of sequence variants that were highly shared. About 87% or about 30% of the time was how often most TCR beta V segments were productive, according to an earlier analysis. 87-base-pair reads could not separate some V segments, including TRBV6-2 and TRBV6-3. A later analysis associated 15,000 to 20,000 TCR beta sequences with HLA alleles at a 0.05 false discovery rate.

Germline CDR1 reads SGHTA; CDR2 reads FQGNSA. The trim removed 5 bases at V and 8 bases at J, leaving 7 bases unmatched. This CDR3 has 16 residues. PCR involved 60 Vbeta and 13 Jbeta primers. Profiled with immunoSEQ multiplex PCR; TCRdb holds only in-frame clones, not every one. The sample includes some 54,000 clones, around 81% of them seen just once. This clone appeared a few times. Its antigen is not identified. The chain couples TRBV7-2 to TRBJ2-4; 15 bases line up with TRBD2. The clonotype was recovered from a male donor in good health and CMV-seronegative. The specimen sequenced was PBMCs. The CDR3 DNA sequence: TGTGCCAGCAGCCTGGGACTAGCGGGGGGTGGGGACATTCAGTACTTC. This codes for CASSLGLAGGGDIQYF.